This T cell receptor (beta chain) stems from a study of blood T cell repertoires in COVID-19. About the study: Collection of acute and convalescent COVID-19 samples took place in the United States, Italy and Spain. Sample material is recorded as cDNA or gDNA derived from T cells, B-cell-depleted T cells, or PBMCs.

In the authors' methods: Amplification of reference gene primers was used by the study to estimate nucleated cell counts. Generated by immunoSEQ multiplex PCR, the TCRdb table keeps only in-frame clones and is missing some. That table gives V, J and clone size, and the DNA gave D and trimming. Here the sample spans around 310,000 clones, around 89% being singletons. The sample taken for sequencing was peripheral blood. The receptor's source is a woman in her forties or fifties with active or convalescent COVID-19.

In nucleotides, the CDR3 is TGTGCCAGCAGCCGGGCGGGACAGGGGGCGGGAGATACGCAGTATTTT. Its translation is CASSRAGQGAGDTQYF. The chain recombines TRBV5-6 with TRBJ2-3, with 12 nucleotides matching TRBD1. The V gene end was trimmed by 4 bases and the J gene end by 5 bases; junction bases not matched to a gene: 8. The CDR3 runs to 16 residues. Germline V CDR1 and CDR2: SGHDT, YYEEEE. Supplemented by reference TRBV5-6 and TRBJ2-3, the full variable domain reads DAGVTQSPTHLIKTRGQQVTLRCSPKSGHDTVSWYQQALGQGPQFIFQYYEEEERQRGNFPDRFSGHQFPNYSSELNVNALLLGDSALYLCASSRAGQGAGDTQYFGPGTRLTVL.